Sequencing of this T cell receptor beta chain was carried out in a study of control samples from healthy donors and cancer patients. Germline CDR1 reads SGHKS; CDR2 reads YYEKEE (reference sequence). V lost 3 bases and J lost 4; bases outside the gene matches: 10. The CDR3 is 16 amino acids. Profiled with immunoSEQ multiplex PCR; TCRdb holds only in-frame clones, not every one. This sample yields around 100,000 clones, of which about 88% are seen a single time; 18% belongs to the top ten. This receptor was obtained from a woman aged 45-59 years in good health. The gene calls are TRBV5-5 and TRBJ2-1; 7 bases align to TRBD2. The sample comprised blood. The CDR3 nucleotides read TGTGCCAGCAGCTCACGAGGGACTACGCTGTACAATGAGCAGTTCTTC. Translated, it gives CASSSRGTTLYNEQFF.